The 22 T cell receptor beta chains below come from one sample, sequenced in a study of shared clonotypes between healthy human individuals. TCRdb's copy holds only in-frame clones and misses some; the assay was immunoSEQ multiplex PCR. The table records just over 2,000,000 clones, roughly 94% of them present only once. Sequencing was done on a sample of naive CD4+ T cells sorted from blood. Subset given: CD45RA+ positively selected. The receptors here all came from a man younger than 35 in good health.

The rearrangement uses TRBV7-8 and TRBJ2-7, with 11 bases identical to TRBD1. From germline, CDR1 is SGHVS and CDR2 FQNEAQ. The trim removed 5 bases at V and 3 bases at J, leaving 3 bases unmatched. The CDR3 sequence is 14 residues long. The CDR3 is CASSAGTGGYEQYF. The CDR3 DNA follows: TGTGCCAGCAGCGCCGGGACAGGGGGCTACGAGCAGTACTTC. The variable domain in full, completed from reference TRBV7-8 and TRBJ2-7, reads GAGVSQSPRYKVAKRGQDVALRCDPISGHVSLFWYQQALGQGPEFLTYFQNEAQLDKSGLPSDRFFAERPEGSVSTLKIQRTQQEDSAVYLCASSAGTGGYEQYFGPGTRLTVT.

This clone was seen once. The chain is built from TRBV5-1 and TRBJ2-7; D tentatively reads TRBD1 or TRBD2 (5 bases each). Germline CDR1 reads SGHRS; CDR2 reads YFSETQ. The V gene lost 4 bases and the J gene lost 3 bases, with 14 bases spanning the gap. This CDR3 is built from 14 residues. DNA for the CDR3: TGCGCCAGCAGCCCCTCCCCGGGACGCTACGAGCAGTACTTC. The encoded protein is CASSPSPGRYEQYF.

The V and J genes are TRBV19 and TRBJ2-7, with TRBD1 matching 9 bases. The V gene's germline CDR1 is LNHDA and CDR2 SQIVND (reference sequence). This CDR3 has 15 residues. V gave up 6 bases and J gave up 4 bases; unmatched junction bases: 10. CDR3 amino acids: CASSSSGTGRYEQYF. CDR3 DNA sequence: TGTGCCAGTAGCTCCTCCGGGACAGGGCGATACGAGCAGTACTTC.

The V gene is TRBV5-4, the J gene TRBJ2-1, with 8 bases aligning to TRBD1. This CDR3 is 17 amino acids long. Germline assignment: CDR1 SGHNT and CDR2 YYREEE (reference sequence). Losses at the gene ends were 0 bases for V and 3 bases for J; bases not matched to a gene: 8. The CDR3 here is CASSLGQTGELYNEQFF. The CDR3 nucleotides are TGTGCCAGCAGCTTGGGACAGACAGGGGAGCTCTACAATGAGCAGTTCTTC. The full variable domain, in which reference TRBV5-4 and TRBJ2-1 provide the parts outside the CDR3, is ETGVTQSPTHLIKTRGQQVTLRCSSQSGHNTVSWYQQALGQGPQFIFQYYREEENGRGNFPPRFSGLQFPNYSSELNVNALELDDSALYLCASSLGQTGELYNEQFFGPGTRLTVL.

The chain has TRBV30 and TRBJ2-2; D unclear. The V and J ends lost 4 bases and 4 bases respectively, with 10 bases between them. The length of the CDR3 is 13 residues. The germline CDR1 and CDR2 sequences are GTSNPN and SVGIG (reference sequence). The CDR3 DNA is TGTGCCTGGACCCCCGACCTCACCGGGGAGCTGTTTTTT. Residues: CAWTPDLTGELFF.

CDR3 DNA sequence: TGTGCCTGGAGTGTACGTATCACAGATACGCAGTATTTT. Translating it yields CAWSVRITDTQYF. This sequence joins TRBV30 and TRBJ2-3, with unresolved D. Trimming stripped 0 bases from V and 2 bases from J, with 6 bases between. This CDR3 is 13 amino acids long. Germline CDR1 is GTSNPN and CDR2 is SVGIG (reference sequence).

The rearrangement joins TRBV7-2 to TRBJ2-2, with 8 bases lining up with TRBD2. This CDR3 has 16 amino acids. Germline V gene lookup returns CDR1 SGHTA and CDR2 FQGNSA. V shed 7 bases and J 4 bases; nucleotides not matched to a gene: 11. DNA for the CDR3: TGTGCCAGCACCACCAGAGGGCTAGCGGGCACCGGGGAGCTGTTTTTT. Its translation is CASTTRGLAGTGELFF.

The J gene is TRBJ1-1, the V gene TRBV29-1, with a tentative D call TRBD1 (6 bases). There are 11 residues in the CDR3. Trimming took off 4 bases at V and 7 bases at J, with 10 bases between the two ends. Germline CDR1 is SQVTM and CDR2 is ANQGSEA. The DNA for the CDR3 is TGCAGCGTTGGGGAGGGGGGTGAAGCTTTCTTT. It specifies CSVGEGGEAFF.

CDR3 coding DNA: TGTGCCAGTAAAACAGGGCACGACACCGGGGAGCTGTTTTTT. This translates into CASKTGHDTGELFF. The chain recombines TRBV19 with TRBJ2-2; tentative D call: TRBD1 (6 bases). The CDR3 has 14 residues. Germline CDR1 reads LNHDA; CDR2 reads SQIVND (reference sequence). Trimming removed 7 bases from V and 3 bases from J, with 12 bases in between.

The rearrangement uses TRBV6-5 and TRBJ2-5; 8 nucleotides align to TRBD2. This CDR3 is 15 amino acids long. Germline V gives CDR1 MNHEY, CDR2 SVGAGI. V was clipped by 7 bases and J by 5 bases; unmatched bases: 12. The CDR3 bases are TGTGCCAGCATGTTACTAGCGGCCCAGGCGGAGACCCAGTACTTC. Translation gives CASMLLAAQAETQYF.

This chain joins TRBV29-1 and TRBJ1-1; TRBD1 might be the D (5 bases). V was clipped by 3 bases and J by 4 bases, with 12 bases between them. The germline CDR1 and CDR2 sequences are SQVTM and ANQGSEA. CDR3 length: 13 residues. The CDR3 DNA sequence: TGCAGCGTTGAGTCGACAGTCCGCACTGAAGCTTTCTTT. Translated, it gives CSVESTVRTEAFF.

This chain joins TRBV2 and TRBJ2-7; possibly TRBD1 for D (6 bases). V was trimmed by 6 bases and J by 7 bases, leaving 13 bases between them. The germline V gene encodes CDR1 SNHLY and CDR2 FYNNEI. CDR3 size: 12 residues. This CDR3 reads CASRIDRSEQYF. CDR3 bases: TGTGCCAGCAGAATCGACAGGTCGGAGCAGTACTTC.

Regarding this clone: The sample carries other DNA sequences with the same CDR3. This chain uses TRBV19 with TRBJ1-5; maybe TRBD1 (5 bases). The CDR3 contains 15 residues. Trimming took 3 bases from V and 0 from J, leaving 9 bases between them. Germline CDR1 LNHDA, CDR2 SQIVND (reference sequence). The CDR3 nucleotides read TGTGCCAGTAGTATGCGGGGGGATAGCAATCAGCCCCAGCATTTT. This encodes CASSMRGDSNQPQHF.

The rearrangement uses TRBV30 and TRBJ1-3; weak D call: TRBD1 (5 bases). V shed 4 bases and J shed 0 bases, with 16 bases lying between them. CDR3 length equals 16 residues. The germline CDR1 and CDR2 sequences are GTSNPN and SVGIG (reference sequence). CDR3 coding DNA: TGTGCCTGGACCCATCTGGGGCGTAGCTCTGGAAACACCATATATTTT. Translated, it gives CAWTHLGRSSGNTIYF. The full variable domain, in which reference TRBV30 and TRBJ1-3 provide the parts outside the CDR3, is SQTIHQWPATLVQPVGSPLSLECTVEGTSNPNLYWYRQAAGRGLQLLFYSVGIGQISSEVPQNLSASRPQDRQFILSSKKLLLSDSGFYLCAWTHLGRSSGNTIYFGEGSWLTVV.

The rearrangement links TRBV28 to TRBJ2-2, with TRBD1 matching over 8 bases. Germline CDR1 and CDR2: MDHEN and SYDVKM. The CDR3 contains 17 residues. The V gene end was trimmed by 0 bases and the J gene end by 5 bases; junction bases not matched to a gene: 8. The CDR3 loop reads CASSLWAAGGRTGELFF. CDR3 DNA sequence: TGTGCCAGCAGTTTATGGGCGGCAGGGGGCCGGACCGGGGAGCTGTTTTTT.

The V gene is TRBV4-1, the J gene TRBJ2-3; D may correspond to TRBD1 or TRBD2 (6 bases each). The CDR3 has 15 residues. The V end was cut by 1 base, the J end by 7 bases, with 15 bases between. Germline assignment: CDR1 MGHRA and CDR2 YSYEKL. CDR3 sequence reads: CASSQGLGGMNTQYF. The CDR3 DNA reads TGCGCCAGCAGCCAAGGGCTAGGGGGGATGAATACGCAGTATTTT.

The rearrangement links TRBV6-1 to TRBJ2-7; D not certain. The V gene lost 2 bases and the J gene lost 2 bases, with 7 bases spanning the gap. The CDR3 is 13 residues long. Germline V lookup: CDR1 MNHNS, CDR2 SASEGT. The CDR3 bases are TGTGCCAGCAGTGAACTCCTTGCCTACGAGCAGTACTTC. It translates to CASSELLAYEQYF.

Only a few counts were recorded for this clone. The chain carries TRBV15 and TRBJ1-6; the match to TRBD1 covers 7 bases. This CDR3 is 16 amino acids long. Germline loops: CDR1 LNHNV, CDR2 YYDKDF (reference sequence). Unmatched junction bases numbered 9, after V lost 0 bases and J lost 10 bases. CDR3 coding DNA: TGTGCCACCAGCAGAGACGAGTCGGCAGGGGGGTCACCCCTCCACTTT. Translated, it gives CATSRDESAGGSPLHF.

V usage is TRBV10-1 and J usage is TRBJ2-7, with D maybe TRBD1 (6 bases). Per germline, CDR1 WNHNN and CDR2 SYGVQD (reference sequence). This CDR3 contains 14 residues. Trimming cost V 4 bases and J 3 bases, with 13 bases left between them. CDR3 sequence: CASSALQGGYEQYF. The CDR3 region has the DNA TGCGCCAGCAGTGCGTTACAGGGCGGCTACGAGCAGTACTTC.

A remark on this clone: The sample contains more than one DNA sequence encoding this CDR3. The chain is built from TRBV10-3 and TRBJ2-2, with 8 bases lining up with TRBD1. The CDR3 length is 15 residues. The V gene's germline CDR1 is ENHRY and CDR2 SYGVKD. With V trimmed by 6 bases and J by 1 base, 4 bases remained unmatched. The CDR3 bases are TGTGCCATCAGCCCCGGGACAGGGAACACCGGGGAGCTGTTTTTT. Residues: CAISPGTGNTGELFF.

The J gene is TRBJ2-2, the V gene TRBV5-4, with a tentative D call TRBD2 (6 bases). The V and J ends lost 2 bases and 1 base respectively, with 15 bases between them. CDR3 length: 17 amino acids. The germline gives CDR1 SGHNT, CDR2 YYREEE (reference sequence). CDR3 region: CASSLGGAQLNTGELFF. CDR3 DNA sequence: TGTGCCAGCAGCTTAGGAGGGGCCCAACTGAACACCGGGGAGCTGTTTTTT.

The chain is built from TRBV19 and TRBJ1-6; the D gene is possibly TRBD1 (6 bases). The germline V gene has CDR1 LNHDA and CDR2 SQIVND (reference sequence). Trimming took off 9 bases at V and 7 bases at J, with 19 bases between the two ends. The CDR3 length is 15 residues. The CDR3: CASGGGGLGNSPLHF. DNA of the CDR3: TGTGCCAGCGGAGGGGGGGGTTTGGGCAATTCACCCCTCCACTTT.